This T cell receptor beta chain appears in the sequencing data of a study of T cell repertoires in cytomegalovirus infection (dated by TCRdb to between 2019 and 2020). Broadly, across the study: The HLA type of each donor mattered for the analysis, because public TCR beta signatures pointed to carriage of CMV infection along with the matching HLA type.

Instrument used: Illumina HiSeq 1500. Starting from the raw public reads, TCRdb applied fastp trimming at Q25, assembled clones with MiXCR and retained in-frame beta chains. Each entry is one CDR3 protein sequence, shown with its most common DNA and genes. Counted in this sample were approximately 750,000 distinct CDR3 sequences; 35% of them appeared once. The ten top clones hold around 2.8% of the sample. Study-wide conclusions, independent of this receptor: In both this cohort and an independent roughly 330-donor cohort, the cumulative frequency of public TCR beta family members distinguished carriers of CMV infection plus the relevant HLA type. The ex vivo response was dominated by HLA-C-restricted CMV-specific TCR beta clonotypes, and the single most frequent clonotype in two of eight donors was supplied by these HLA-C-restricted clonotypes.

This clonotype was recorded a few times. Its antigen is still unknown. No base quality values were provided; no much bigger clone lies one nucleotide off. CDR1 and CDR2 (KGHDR, SFDVKD) derive from the germline V gene. Relative to germline, V is 4 bases shorter and J is 5 bases shorter, with 5 bases between their ends. The CDR3 covers 12 residues, taking in both the cysteine and the phenylalanine. Only the CDR3 region is kept as DNA, spanning 36 bases read in frame from base 1. The receptor comes from a human donor in good health (CMV status not recorded). Some clones in this sample may be carry-over from other donors' samples. The rearrangement combines TRBV24-1 with TRBJ1-5; no D gene call is confident. The sequenced sample consisted of PBMCs. The CDR3 sequence is CATSEGDQPQHF. At the DNA level, the sequence is TGTGCCACCAGTGAAGGAGATCAGCCCCAGCATTTT.